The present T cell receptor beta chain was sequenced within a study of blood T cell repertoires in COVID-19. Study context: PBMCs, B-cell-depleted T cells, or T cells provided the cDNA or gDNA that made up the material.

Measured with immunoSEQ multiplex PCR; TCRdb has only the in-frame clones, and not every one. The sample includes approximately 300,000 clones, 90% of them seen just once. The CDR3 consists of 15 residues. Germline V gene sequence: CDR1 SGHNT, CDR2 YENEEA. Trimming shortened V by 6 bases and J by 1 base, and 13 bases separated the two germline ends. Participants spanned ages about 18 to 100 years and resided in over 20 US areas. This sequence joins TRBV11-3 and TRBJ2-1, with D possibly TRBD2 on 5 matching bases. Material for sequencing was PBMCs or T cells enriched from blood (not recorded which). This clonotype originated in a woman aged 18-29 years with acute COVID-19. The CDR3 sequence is CASRSGVGSYNEQFF. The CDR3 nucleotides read TGTGCCAGCAGGAGCGGCGTTGGATCCTACAATGAGCAGTTCTTC.